This T cell receptor (beta chain) was captured in a study of cytomegalovirus exposure and HLA in healthy donors. Study-wide results and caveats: Per a prior analysis, the majority of TCR beta V segments were productive roughly 87% or roughly 30% of the time.

PCR involved 60 Vbeta and 13 Jbeta primers. The protocol was immunoSEQ multiplex PCR, while the TCRdb copy is restricted to in-frame clones and leaves out a portion. The repertoire holds 150,000 to 200,000 clones, with around four fifths as singletons. Concerning this clone itself: What it recognizes is unknown.

The source is a man between 18 and 35 years old in good health and CMV-seropositive. The sample taken for sequencing was PBMCs.

The CDR3 spells CASSARDRGGGNQPQHF. CDR3 in DNA: TGTGCCAGTAGTGCCCGGGACAGGGGAGGGGGCAATCAGCCCCAGCATTTT. The chain combines TRBV19 with TRBJ1-5; 10 bases are shared with TRBD1. V shed 5 bases, J shed 2 bases, and the junction held 9 bases outside the gene matches. The CDR3 consists of 17 residues. Germline V gene sequence: CDR1 LNHDA, CDR2 SQIVND (reference sequence).